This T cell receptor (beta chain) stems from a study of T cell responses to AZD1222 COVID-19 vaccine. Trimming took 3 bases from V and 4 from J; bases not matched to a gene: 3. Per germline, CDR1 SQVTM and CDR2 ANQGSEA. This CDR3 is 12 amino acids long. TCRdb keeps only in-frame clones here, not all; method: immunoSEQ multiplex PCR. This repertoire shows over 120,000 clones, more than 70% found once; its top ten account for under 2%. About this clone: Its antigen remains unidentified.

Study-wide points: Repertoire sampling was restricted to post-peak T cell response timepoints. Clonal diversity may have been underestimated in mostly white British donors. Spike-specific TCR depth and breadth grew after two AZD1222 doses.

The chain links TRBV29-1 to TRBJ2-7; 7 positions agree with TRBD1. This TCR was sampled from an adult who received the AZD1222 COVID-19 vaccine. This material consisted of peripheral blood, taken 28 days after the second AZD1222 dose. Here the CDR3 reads CSVEQGDYEQYF. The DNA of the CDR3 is TGCAGCGTTGAGCAGGGGGATTACGAGCAGTACTTC.